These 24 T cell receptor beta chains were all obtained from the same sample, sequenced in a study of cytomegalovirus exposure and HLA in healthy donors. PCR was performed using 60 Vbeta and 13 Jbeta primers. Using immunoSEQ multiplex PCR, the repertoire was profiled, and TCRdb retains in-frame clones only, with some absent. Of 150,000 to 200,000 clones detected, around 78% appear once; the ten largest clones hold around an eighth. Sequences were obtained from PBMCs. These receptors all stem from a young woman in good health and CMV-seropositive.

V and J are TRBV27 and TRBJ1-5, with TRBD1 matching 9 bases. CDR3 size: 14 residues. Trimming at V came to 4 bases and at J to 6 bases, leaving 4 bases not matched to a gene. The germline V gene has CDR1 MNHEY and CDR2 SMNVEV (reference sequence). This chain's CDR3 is CASSSQGAGQPQHF. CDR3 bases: TGTGCCAGCAGTTCACAGGGGGCAGGTCAGCCCCAGCATTTT.

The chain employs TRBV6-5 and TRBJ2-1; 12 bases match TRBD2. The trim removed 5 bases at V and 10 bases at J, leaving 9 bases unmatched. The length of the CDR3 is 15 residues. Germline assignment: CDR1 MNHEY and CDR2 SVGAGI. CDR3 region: CASSLAGGPGFEQFF. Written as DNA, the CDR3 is TGTGCCAGCAGTCTAGCGGGGGGGCCTGGGTTCGAGCAGTTCTTC.

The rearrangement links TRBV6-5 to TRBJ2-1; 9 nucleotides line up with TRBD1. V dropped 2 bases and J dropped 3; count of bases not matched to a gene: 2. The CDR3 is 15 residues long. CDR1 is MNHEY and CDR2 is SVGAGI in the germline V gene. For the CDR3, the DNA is TGTGCCAGCAGTTACGCGACAGGGGGCTACAATGAGCAGTTCTTC. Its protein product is CASSYATGGYNEQFF.

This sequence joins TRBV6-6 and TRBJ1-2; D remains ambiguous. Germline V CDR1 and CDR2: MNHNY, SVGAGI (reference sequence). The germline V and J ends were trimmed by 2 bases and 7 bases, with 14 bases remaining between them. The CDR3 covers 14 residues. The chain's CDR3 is CASSYGDRPPGYTF. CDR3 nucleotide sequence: TGTGCCAGCAGTTACGGAGACCGGCCGCCTGGCTACACCTTC.

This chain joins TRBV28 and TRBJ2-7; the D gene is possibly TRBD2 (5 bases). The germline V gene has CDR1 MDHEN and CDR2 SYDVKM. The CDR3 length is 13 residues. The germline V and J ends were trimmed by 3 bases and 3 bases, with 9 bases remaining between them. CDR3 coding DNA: TGTGCCAGCAGTTTCTGGACTGGCTACGAGCAGTACTTC. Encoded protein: CASSFWTGYEQYF.

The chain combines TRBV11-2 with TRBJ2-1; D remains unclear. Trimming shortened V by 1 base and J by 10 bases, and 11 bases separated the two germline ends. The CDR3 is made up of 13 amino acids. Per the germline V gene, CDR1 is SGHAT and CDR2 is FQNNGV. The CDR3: CASSLGALAEQFF. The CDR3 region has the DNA TGTGCCAGCAGCTTAGGGGCCCTTGCGGAGCAGTTCTTC.

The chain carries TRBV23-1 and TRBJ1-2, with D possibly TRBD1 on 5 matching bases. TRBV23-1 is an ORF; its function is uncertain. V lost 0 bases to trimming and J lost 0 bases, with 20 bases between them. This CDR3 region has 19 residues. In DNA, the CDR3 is TGCGCCAGCAGTCAATCGGGGGGACCGAACGCTTATACTAACTATGGCTACACCTTC. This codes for CASSQSGGPNAYTNYGYTF.

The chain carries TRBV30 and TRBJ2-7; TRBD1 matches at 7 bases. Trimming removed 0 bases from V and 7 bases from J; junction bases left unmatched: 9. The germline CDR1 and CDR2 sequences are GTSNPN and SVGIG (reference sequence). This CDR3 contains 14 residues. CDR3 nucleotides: TGTGCCTGGAGTGTCAAGGGGGCCTTTGGAGAGCAGTACTTC. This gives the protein CAWSVKGAFGEQYF.

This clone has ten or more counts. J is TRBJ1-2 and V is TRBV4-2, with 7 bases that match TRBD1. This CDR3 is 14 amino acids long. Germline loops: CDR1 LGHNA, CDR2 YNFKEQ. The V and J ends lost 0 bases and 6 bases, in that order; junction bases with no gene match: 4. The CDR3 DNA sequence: TGTGCCAGCAGCCAAGAACGAGGGGGCGATGGCTACACCTTC. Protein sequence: CASSQERGGDGYTF.

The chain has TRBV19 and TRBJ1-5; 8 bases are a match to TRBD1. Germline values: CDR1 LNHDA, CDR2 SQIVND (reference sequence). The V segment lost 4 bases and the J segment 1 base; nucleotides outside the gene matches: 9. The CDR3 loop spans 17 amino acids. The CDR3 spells CASSKPQGALSNQPQHF. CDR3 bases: TGTGCCAGTAGTAAACCGCAGGGGGCTTTAAGCAATCAGCCCCAGCATTTT.

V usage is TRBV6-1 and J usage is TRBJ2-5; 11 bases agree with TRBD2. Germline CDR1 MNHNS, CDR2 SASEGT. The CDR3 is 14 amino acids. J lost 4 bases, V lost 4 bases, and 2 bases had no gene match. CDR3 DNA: TGTGCCAGCAGTGGACTAGCGGGACGAGAGACCCAGTACTTC. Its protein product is CASSGLAGRETQYF.

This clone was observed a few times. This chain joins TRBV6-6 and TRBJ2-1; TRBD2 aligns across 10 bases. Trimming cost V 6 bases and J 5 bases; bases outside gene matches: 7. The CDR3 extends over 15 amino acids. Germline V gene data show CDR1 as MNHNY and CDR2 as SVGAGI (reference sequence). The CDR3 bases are TGTGCCAGCAGGGCCCTAGCGGGAGTAGACAATGAGCAGTTCTTC. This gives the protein CASRALAGVDNEQFF.

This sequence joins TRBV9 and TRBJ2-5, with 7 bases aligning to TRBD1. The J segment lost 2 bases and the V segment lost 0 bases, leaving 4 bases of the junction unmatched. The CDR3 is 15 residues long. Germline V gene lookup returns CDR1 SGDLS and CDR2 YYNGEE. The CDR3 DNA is TGTGCCAGCAGCGTAGGGGACAGAATTCAAGAGACCCAGTACTTC. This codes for CASSVGDRIQETQYF.

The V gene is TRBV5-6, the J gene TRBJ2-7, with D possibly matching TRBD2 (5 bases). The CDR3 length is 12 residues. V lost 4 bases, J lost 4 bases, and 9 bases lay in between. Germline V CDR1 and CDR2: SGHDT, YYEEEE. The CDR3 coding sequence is TGTGCCAGCAGCGCCCGGACTTACGAGCAGTACTTC. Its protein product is CASSARTYEQYF.

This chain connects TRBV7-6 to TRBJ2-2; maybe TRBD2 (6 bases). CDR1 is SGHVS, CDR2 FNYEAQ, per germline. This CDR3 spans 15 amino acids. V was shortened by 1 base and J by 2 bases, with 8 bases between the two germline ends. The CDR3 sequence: CASSLGDFNTGELFF. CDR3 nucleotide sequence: TGTGCCAGCAGCTTAGGGGACTTCAACACCGGGGAGCTGTTTTTT.

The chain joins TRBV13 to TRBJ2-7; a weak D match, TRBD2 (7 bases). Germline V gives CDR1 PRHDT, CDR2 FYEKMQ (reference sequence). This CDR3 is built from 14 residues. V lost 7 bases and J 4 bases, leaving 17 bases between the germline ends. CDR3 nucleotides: TGTGCCAGCAAACGAGGAGGGGGGGAGTACGAGCAGTACTTC. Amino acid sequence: CASKRGGGEYEQYF.

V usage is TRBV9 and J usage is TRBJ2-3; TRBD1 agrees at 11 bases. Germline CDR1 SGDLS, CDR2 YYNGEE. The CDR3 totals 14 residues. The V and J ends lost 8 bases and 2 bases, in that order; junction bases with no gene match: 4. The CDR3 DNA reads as TGTGCCAGTGGACAGGGGGCTTTCACAGATACGCAGTATTTT. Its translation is CASGQGAFTDTQYF.

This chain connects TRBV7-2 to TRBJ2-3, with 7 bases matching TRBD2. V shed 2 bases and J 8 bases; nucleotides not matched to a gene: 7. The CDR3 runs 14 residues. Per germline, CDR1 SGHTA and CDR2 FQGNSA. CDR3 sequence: CASSLREVRGTQYF. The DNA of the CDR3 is TGTGCCAGCAGCTTACGGGAGGTACGAGGTACGCAGTATTTT.

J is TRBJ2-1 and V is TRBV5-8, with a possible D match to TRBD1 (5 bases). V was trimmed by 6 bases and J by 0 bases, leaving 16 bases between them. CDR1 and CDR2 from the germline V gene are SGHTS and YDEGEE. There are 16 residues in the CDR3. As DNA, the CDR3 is TGTGCCAGCATCCAACTCCGACAGAGCTCCTACAATGAGCAGTTCTTC. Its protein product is CASIQLRQSSYNEQFF. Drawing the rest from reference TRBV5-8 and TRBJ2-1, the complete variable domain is EAGVTQSPTHLIKTRGQQATLRCSPISGHTSVYWYQQALGLGLQFLLWYDEGEERNRGNFPPRFSGRQFPNYSSELNVNALELEDSALYLCASIQLRQSSYNEQFFGPGTRLTVL.

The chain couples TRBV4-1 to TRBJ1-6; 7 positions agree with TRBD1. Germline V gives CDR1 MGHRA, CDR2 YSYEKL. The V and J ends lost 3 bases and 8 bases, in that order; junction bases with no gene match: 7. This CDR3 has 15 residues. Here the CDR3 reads CASSQLRDRDSPLHF. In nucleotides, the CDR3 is TGCGCCAGCAGCCAGCTCCGGGACAGAGATTCACCCCTCCACTTT.

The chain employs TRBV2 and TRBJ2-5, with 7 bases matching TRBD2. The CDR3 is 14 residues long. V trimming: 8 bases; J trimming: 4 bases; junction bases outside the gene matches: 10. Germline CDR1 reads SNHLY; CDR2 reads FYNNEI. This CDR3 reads CASSWGGEGETQYF. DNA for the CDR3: TGTGCCAGCTCCTGGGGGGGAGAGGGAGAGACCCAGTACTTC. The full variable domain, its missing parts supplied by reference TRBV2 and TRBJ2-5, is EPEVTQTPSHQVTQMGQEVILRCVPISNHLYFYWYRQILGQKVEFLVSFYNNEISEKSEIFDDQFSVERPDGSNFTLKIRSTKLEDSAMYFCASSWGGEGETQYFGPGTRLLVL.

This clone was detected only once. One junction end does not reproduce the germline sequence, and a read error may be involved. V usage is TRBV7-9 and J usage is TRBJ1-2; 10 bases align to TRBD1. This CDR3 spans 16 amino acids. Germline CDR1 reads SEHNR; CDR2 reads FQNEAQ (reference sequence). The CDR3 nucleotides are TGTTCCAGCAGCCCTGGTGGACAGGGGGGCCTCTATGGCTACACCTTC. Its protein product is CSSSPGGQGGLYGYTF.

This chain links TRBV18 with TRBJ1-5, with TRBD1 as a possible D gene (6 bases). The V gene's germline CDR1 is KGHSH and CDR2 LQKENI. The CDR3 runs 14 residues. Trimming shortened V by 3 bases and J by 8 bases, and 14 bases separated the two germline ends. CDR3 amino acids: CASSPTGGREPQHF. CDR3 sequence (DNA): TGTGCCAGCTCACCGACAGGAGGGAGGGAGCCCCAGCATTTT.

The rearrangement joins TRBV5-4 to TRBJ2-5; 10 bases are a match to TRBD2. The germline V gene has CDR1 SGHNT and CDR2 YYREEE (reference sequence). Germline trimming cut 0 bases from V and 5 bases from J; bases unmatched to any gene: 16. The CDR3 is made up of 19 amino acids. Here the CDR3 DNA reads TGTGCCAGCAGCTTGGCCTCTAGCGGGAGAGTATGGTCCCCCGAGACCCAGTACTTC. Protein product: CASSLASSGRVWSPETQYF.